This is a list of T cell receptor beta chains from one sample in a study of cytomegalovirus exposure and HLA in healthy donors. Profiled with immunoSEQ multiplex PCR; TCRdb holds only in-frame clones, not every one. The table includes approximately 270,000 clones, around 90% detected once. The sequenced sample consisted of PBMCs. These receptor sequences come from a woman younger than 35 in good health and CMV-seronegative. The CDR3 runs from the conserved cysteine through the conserved F or W. A D gene is named only where the DNA matches it firmly. Some rows have no size entry. The others give once, few or many, or a class for an expanded clone.

clone_size	v_call	d_call	j_call	cdr3_aa	cdr3_nt
-	TRBV6-6	TRBD2	TRBJ2-2	CASSYLSGAGNGELFF	TGTGCCAGCAGTTACTTAAGCGGGGCCGGTAACGGGGAGCTGTTTTTT
once	TRBV4-2	TRBD1	TRBJ1-3	CASSYRTGGSGNTIYF	TGTGCCAGCAGCTACCGGACAGGGGGCTCTGGAAACACCATATATTTT
-	TRBV10-2	-	TRBJ2-3	CASSESRWETDTQYF	TGCGCCAGCAGTGAGTCGCGGTGGGAGACAGATACGCAGTATTTT
-	TRBV2	-	TRBJ1-5	CASSRTGADPSNQPQHF	TGTGCCAGCAGCCGAACGGGTGCAGACCCTAGCAATCAGCCCCAGCATTTT
once	TRBV5-1	TRBD1	TRBJ2-3	CASSLGDRTTDTQYF	TGCGCCAGCAGCTTGGGGGACAGGACAACAGATACGCAGTATTTT
-	TRBV6-5	-	TRBJ1-1	CASSYRGQNTEAFF	TGTGCCAGCAGTTACAGGGGACAGAACACTGAAGCTTTCTTT
-	TRBV2	TRBD2	TRBJ2-5	CASRSRLAGVQETQYF	TGTGCCAGCAGAAGTCGACTAGCGGGGGTCCAAGAGACCCAGTACTTC
-	TRBV9	-	TRBJ1-3	CASSGGRTAIGNTIYF	TGTGCCAGCAGCGGCGGGAGGACTGCAATTGGAAACACCATATATTTT
-	TRBV28	TRBD1	TRBJ2-1	CASSLMKGAPYYEQFF	TGTGCCAGCAGTTTAATGAAGGGGGCTCCCTACTATGAGCAGTTCTTC
once	TRBV5-1	TRBD1	TRBJ1-1	CASSWETGGTEAFF	TGCGCCAGCAGCTGGGAGACAGGGGGGACTGAAGCTTTCTTT
-	TRBV5-6	TRBD2	TRBJ2-5	CASSSTGDYLETQYF	TGTGCCAGCAGCTCCACCGGGGACTATTTAGAGACCCAGTACTTC
-	TRBV5-6	TRBD1	TRBJ1-5	CASSLAGTGYSNQPQHF	TGTGCCAGCAGCTTGGCCGGGACAGGCTATAGCAATCAGCCCCAGCATTTT
-	TRBV29-1	TRBD1	TRBJ1-2	CSVRDSYGYTF	TGCAGCGTGAGGGACAGCTATGGCTACACCTTC
-	TRBV5-5	-	TRBJ1-3	CASSFGSRGSGNTIYF	TGTGCCAGCAGCTTTGGGAGCAGGGGCAGTGGAAACACCATATATTTT
once	TRBV4-3	-	TRBJ1-1	CASSQDSQGAENTEAFF	TGCGCCAGCAGCCAAGATTCCCAGGGTGCCGAGAACACTGAAGCTTTCTTT
-	TRBV9	TRBD1	TRBJ1-3	CASSETGGVGNTIYF	TGTGCCAGCAGCGAGACAGGGGGCGTTGGAAACACCATATATTTT
-	TRBV7-9	-	TRBJ1-4	CASSLETSSLFF	TGTGCCAGCAGCTTAGAAACGAGTTCACTGTTTTTT
-	TRBV7-9	-	TRBJ1-6	CASSGQYNSPLHF	TGTGCCAGCTCGGGTCAATACAATTCACCCCTCCACTTT
-	TRBV9	-	TRBJ1-4	CASSVDEEKLFF	TGTGCCAGCAGCGTAGACGAGGAAAAACTGTTTTTT
-	TRBV6-6	TRBD2	TRBJ2-3	CASSYRGGQVDTQYF	TGTGCCAGCAGTTATCGGGGGGGCCAAGTAGATACGCAGTATTTT
-	TRBV5-5	-	TRBJ1-1	CASSLEGSGMNTEAFF	TGTGCCAGCAGCTTGGAAGGGAGCGGGATGAACACTGAAGCTTTCTTT
-	TRBV7-2	-	TRBJ2-3	CASRTGTSSTDTQYF	TGTGCCAGCAGAACCGGGACAAGCAGCACAGATACGCAGTATTTT
-	TRBV19	TRBD1	TRBJ1-5	CASSIRDRVRNQPQHF	TGTGCCAGTAGTATCCGGGACAGGGTTAGAAATCAGCCCCAGCATTTT
-	TRBV6-5	TRBD1	TRBJ1-2	CASSKPDRAVDGYTF	TGTGCCAGCAGTAAACCTGACAGGGCGGTCGATGGCTACACCTTC
-	TRBV28	TRBD2	TRBJ2-3	CASSSTSGTDTQYF	TGTGCCAGCAGTTCGACTAGCGGCACAGATACGCAGTATTTT
-	TRBV28	-	TRBJ2-3	CASSPGQITDTQYF	TGTGCCAGCAGTCCCGGACAGATCACAGATACGCAGTATTTT
-	TRBV19	-	TRBJ1-2	CASISVGGAGGYTF	TGTGCCAGTATATCGGTTGGGGGCGCCGGGGGCTACACCTTC
-	TRBV6-1	TRBD1	TRBJ1-1	CAITGGPYTEAFF	TGTGCCATCACAGGGGGCCCGTACACTGAAGCTTTCTTT
-	TRBV6-1	-	TRBJ1-5	CASSVVNYSNQPQHF	TGTGCCAGCAGTGTAGTAAATTATAGCAATCAGCCCCAGCATTTT